This T cell receptor beta chain emerged from a study of human thymus T cells (TCRdb year 2020). Concerning the study at large: The study used under 10 infant thymus samples plus four related peripheral blood samples to characterize TCR alpha and beta repertoires. Donor ages ranged from about 6 to 244 days, and the cohort comprised over 5 male and a couple of female infants. The paper as a whole reports these results and caveats: Usage of V and J gene segments appeared to be biased in both the thymic and the peripheral blood repertoires. The related research found that thymic TCR repertoires overlapped highly between unrelated individuals. Thymus samples yielded on average around 810,000 unique TCRB clonotypes, compared with around 84,000 from blood samples.

Using the immunoSEQ multiplex PCR assay, the TCRB and TCRAD loci were amplified from a standardized quantity of quality-controlled genomic DNA. The V(D)J region was spanned by amplicons of a length sufficient to cover the CDR3 and to identify V and J genes. The commercial immunoSEQ service was used to sequence amplicons on an Illumina platform. In the source study's methods: Primer bias and sequencing errors were corrected as previously described, and TCRAD and TCRB definitions were based on the IMGT database. immunoSEQ Analyzer 3.0 and VDJTools were used for repertoire analysis, which covered basic statistics, V/J segment usage, diversity estimates, rarefaction and pairwise overlap. Diversity was estimated using the Chao1, ChaoE, Efron-Thisted, Shannon and inverse Simpson indices, and was also estimated on datasets down-sampled to the size of the smallest sample. For repertoire overlap, CDR3 nucleotide sequence, V gene and J gene had to match strictly, and clustering was done by Jaccard-based multidimensional scaling. The clones in this table, taken by TCRdb from immuneACCESS, are in-frame only. Not every clone is retained; where verified, under half of the shortfall comes from an unresolved V gene, and the cause of the rest is unknown. V and J calls and clone size are given by that table; D and trimming were obtained from the DNA. The sample table shows roughly 130,000 clones, and about 94% are seen once. The ten largest clones represent 0.02% to 0.03% of the sample.

Sequences SGHRS (CDR1) and YFSETQ (CDR2) are obtained from the germline V gene. V has 3 bases trimmed and J has 2 bases trimmed; junction bases matching no gene number 6. From the cysteine up to the phenylalanine, the CDR3 has a length of 16 residues. The CDR3 DNA has 48 bases and is translated from base 1. Of note for this clone: What this receptor recognizes is not known. Per-nucleotide qualities are absent, and no much larger clonotype sits a single base away.

Thymus tissue was obtained as surgical resects removed during corrective cardiac surgery. Immunologically healthy infants undergoing open corrective cardiac surgery for congenital heart defects in Finland were used as donors. Thymocytes were mechanically released from the tissue and were stored as pellets of roughly 9-30 million cells at -70 degrees C. A QIAsymphony instrument was used to extract genomic DNA from the frozen cell pellets. The sample comprised thymus tissue. The chain uses TRBV5-1 and TRBJ2-4; TRBD1 matches 9 bases in the middle. The origin of this receptor is a boy younger than two with a congenital heart defect but otherwise immunologically healthy. The CDR3 loop reads CASSSGQGRPKNIQYF. The DNA reads as follows: TGCGCCAGCAGCTCGGGACAGGGTAGGCCCAAAAACATTCAGTACTTC. Here the CDR3 is joined to the reference TRBV5-1 and TRBJ2-4 genes, and the full variable domain is: KAGVTQTPRYLIKTRGQQVTLSCSPISGHRSVSWYQQTPGQGLQFLFEYFSETQRNKGNFPGRFSGRQFSNSRSEMNVSTLELGDSALYLCASSSGQGRPKNIQYFGAGTRLSVL.